These T cell receptor beta chains were read from a single sample in a study of T-cell reconstitution after alpha-beta-depleted transplantation in children. MiXCR, applied by TCRdb to the PCR reads, yields one record per CDR3 protein. Altogether hundreds of thousands of distinct CDR3 sequences are present, around 13% being singletons, with the ten largest covering around 2.2%. Specimen: PBMCs, mostly from graft donor cells, collected 360 days after TCRalphabeta/CD19-depleted stem cell transplant. These receptors were obtained from a male patient under 18 who had a stem cell transplant for acute myeloid leukemia, so the T cells may come from the graft donor. Each CDR3 is given with its conserved first and last residue. D genes are given only for firm matches. Clone size is shown for a subset of rows, as once, few, many or a class of expanded clone.

CDR3,DNA,J,size,D,V
CASSQVGATGNTIYF,TGTGCCAGCAGCCAAGTCGGCGCCACTGGAAACACCATATATTTT,TRBJ1-3,.,.,TRBV4-2
CASSFGTSGSHLDTQYF,TGTGCCAGCAGTTTCGGGACTAGCGGGTCTCACTTGGATACGCAGTATTTT,TRBJ2-3,.,TRBD2,TRBV27
CSALDRGQAFF,TGCAGCGCTCTGGACAGGGGACAAGCTTTCTTT,TRBJ1-1,many,TRBD1,TRBV29-1
CASSLGQGVTSTDTQYF,TGCGCCAGCAGCTTAGGACAGGGAGTCACAAGCACAGATACGCAGTATTTT,TRBJ2-3,few,TRBD1,TRBV5-1
CASRLAGGYYNEQFF,TGTGCCAGCAGGTTGGCGGGAGGGTACTACAATGAGCAGTTCTTC,TRBJ2-1,few,TRBD2,TRBV12-3/TRBV12-4
CSVGGRAGSGANVLTF,TGCAGCGTTGGTGGCAGGGCAGGATCTGGGGCCAACGTCCTGACTTTC,TRBJ2-6,.,.,TRBV29-1
CASSLWRQETQYF,TGTGCCAGCAGTCTCTGGCGACAAGAGACCCAGTACTTC,TRBJ2-5,few,.,TRBV25-1
CASSSDAYSGNTIYF,TGTGCCAGCAGTTCGGACGCCTACTCTGGAAACACCATATATTTT,TRBJ1-3,few,.,TRBV7-2
CASRGGTPLTQYF,TGTGCCAGCAGGGGGGGGACCCCGTTGACCCAGTACTTC,TRBJ2-5,few,TRBD2,TRBV2
CASSPGQGLQPLHF,TGCGCCAGCAGCCCGGGACAGGGTTTACAACCCCTCCACTTT,TRBJ1-6,.,TRBD1,TRBV4-3
CASSYGQGAPDTQYF,TGTGCCAGCAGCTACGGACAGGGGGCCCCAGATACGCAGTATTTT,TRBJ2-3,few,TRBD1,TRBV6-5
CASSSGDRASYEQYF,TGTGCCAGCAGCTCCGGGGACAGGGCCTCCTACGAGCAGTACTTC,TRBJ2-7,.,TRBD1,TRBV7-9
CASGPGQLISGNTIYF,TGCGCCAGCGGGCCGGGACAACTGATCTCTGGAAACACCATATATTTT,TRBJ1-3,once,.,TRBV5-1
CATSRDFFSEAFF,TGTGCCACCAGCAGAGATTTCTTTTCTGAAGCTTTCTTT,TRBJ1-1,.,.,TRBV15
CASSLTGGTSAEQYF,TGTGCCAGCAGTTTAACCGGGGGCACCTCGGCCGAGCAGTACTTC,TRBJ2-7,many,.,TRBV12-3/TRBV12-4
CASSLIQGGFRGNYEQYF,TGTGCCAGCAGCCTTATTCAAGGGGGATTTAGGGGGAACTACGAGCAGTACTTC,TRBJ2-7,few,.,TRBV11-2
CASSYPSPGLEIGYEQYF,TGTGCCAGCAGTTACCCTTCTCCCGGACTGGAGATTGGTTACGAGCAGTACTTC,TRBJ2-7,few,.,TRBV6-2/TRBV6-3
CSVEGGADTQYF,TGCAGCGTTGAAGGTGGGGCAGATACGCAGTATTTT,TRBJ2-3,many,.,TRBV29-1
CASSYARRSAGGSVDIGEQYF,TGTGCCAGCAGTTACGCCCGGCGGTCAGCGGGAGGTTCCGTGGACATCGGCGAGCAGTACTTC,TRBJ2-7,.,TRBD2,TRBV6-2/TRBV6-3
CASSLRRALMTQYF,TGTGCCAGCAGCCTCCGGAGGGCCCTGATGACCCAGTACTTC,TRBJ2-5,.,.,TRBV3-1
CASSQGGYSNQPQHF,TGTGCCAGCAGCCAAGGGGGCTATAGCAATCAGCCCCAGCATTTT,TRBJ1-5,few,.,TRBV14
CSARVFEGVTEQYF,TGCAGTGCTAGAGTCTTCGAGGGAGTGACTGAGCAGTACTTC,TRBJ2-7,.,.,TRBV20-1
CSVVRQAGYNEQFF,TGCAGCGTTGTTAGACAGGCCGGGTACAATGAGCAGTTCTTC,TRBJ2-1,.,.,TRBV29-1
CASSLREQGHEQYF,TGTGCCAGCAGTTTACGGGAACAGGGACACGAGCAGTACTTC,TRBJ2-7,many,.,TRBV12-3/TRBV12-4
CASSLIEGQPQHF,TGTGCCAGCAGTTTAATAGAAGGGCAGCCCCAGCATTTT,TRBJ1-5,.,.,TRBV27
CASSPPDRGAGELFF,TGCGCCAGCAGTCCCCCCGACAGGGGGGCCGGGGAGCTGTTTTTT,TRBJ2-2,few,TRBD1,TRBV23-1
CAWSYFRDLYLGIQYF,TGTGCCTGGAGTTATTTCCGGGACCTCTATTTGGGGATTCAGTACTTC,TRBJ2-4,.,.,TRBV30
CASRTMTGTEQFF,TGTGCCAGCAGAACTATGACCGGGACAGAGCAGTTCTTC,TRBJ2-1,many,.,TRBV11-2
CASSGIGGNTIYF,TGTGCCAGCAGTGGGATAGGTGGAAACACCATATATTTT,TRBJ1-3,few,.,TRBV27
CSARISGRRSGELFF,TGCAGTGCTAGAATTAGCGGGAGGAGGAGCGGGGAGCTGTTTTTT,TRBJ2-2,few,TRBD2,TRBV20-1
CATSDSSTSDEQYF,TGTGCCACCAGTGATTCGTCTACTAGTGACGAGCAGTACTTC,TRBJ2-7,.,.,TRBV24-1
CASSFEGTSGSTDTQYF,TGTGCCAGCAGTTTCGAGGGGACTAGCGGGAGCACAGATACGCAGTATTTT,TRBJ2-3,few,TRBD2,TRBV28
CASSSSLTGNGELFF,TGTGCCAGCTCATCATCCTTGACAGGGAACGGGGAGCTGTTTTTT,TRBJ2-2,.,TRBD1,TRBV18
CASSPSLDRAYGYTF,TGCGCCAGCAGCCCCAGCCTGGACAGGGCCTATGGCTACACCTTC,TRBJ1-2,.,TRBD1,TRBV5-1
CASSISGESTDTQYF,TGTGCCAGCAGCATTAGCGGGGAAAGCACAGATACGCAGTATTTT,TRBJ2-3,few,TRBD2,TRBV7-4
CASSSPFPGPYNEQFF,TGTGCCAGCAGCTCCCCCTTTCCAGGGCCCTACAATGAGCAGTTCTTC,TRBJ2-1,few,.,TRBV28
CSVTQGGSGNTIYF,TGCAGCGTTACCCAGGGGGGCTCTGGAAACACCATATATTTT,TRBJ1-3,few,TRBD1,TRBV29-1
CSAGLAGTDTQYF,TGCAGTGCCGGACTAGCGGGCACAGATACGCAGTATTTT,TRBJ2-3,few,TRBD2,TRBV20-1
CASSLYRWASYEQYF,TGCGCCAGCAGCTTGTATCGGTGGGCCTCCTACGAGCAGTACTTC,TRBJ2-7,.,.,TRBV5-1
CASSQGRLAANTGELFF,TGCGCCAGCAGCCAAGGGAGACTAGCGGCGAACACCGGGGAGCTGTTTTTT,TRBJ2-2,few,TRBD2,TRBV4-3
CASSLLGGGSSYEQYF,TGTGCCAGCAGTTTACTGGGGGGCGGGAGCTCCTACGAGCAGTACTTC,TRBJ2-7,many,.,TRBV28
CSALDSIYFYEQYF,TGCAGTGCGCTCGACAGCATATATTTCTACGAGCAGTACTTC,TRBJ2-7,many,.,TRBV20-1
CASSQSGDQETQYF,TGCGCCAGCAGTCAATCGGGGGACCAAGAGACCCAGTACTTC,TRBJ2-5,.,.,TRBV23-1
CASSPSLWGGPDTQYF,TGTGCCAGCAGCCCCTCTTTGTGGGGCGGGCCAGATACGCAGTATTTT,TRBJ2-3,many,.,TRBV12-3/TRBV12-4
CASSLLSPGQGAYEQYF,TGTGCCAGCAGTTTATTGTCACCGGGACAGGGGGCTTACGAGCAGTACTTC,TRBJ2-7,few,TRBD1,TRBV27
CSVVRVDTEAFF,TGCAGCGTTGTGCGGGTGGACACTGAAGCTTTCTTT,TRBJ1-1,many,.,TRBV29-1
CASSLDWRLAANNEQFF,TGTGCCAGCAGCTTAGATTGGCGACTAGCGGCAAACAATGAGCAGTTCTTC,TRBJ2-1,.,TRBD2,TRBV11-2
CASSLDSPASYEQYF,TGTGCCAGCAGTCTAGACAGTCCTGCTTCGTACGAGCAGTACTTC,TRBJ2-7,many,.,TRBV2
CASSYPGLPSYEQYF,TGTGCCAGCAGCTACCCGGGACTACCCTCCTACGAGCAGTACTTC,TRBJ2-7,many,TRBD2,TRBV7-8
CASTPRVRYEQYF,TGCGCCAGCACACCCAGGGTCCGCTACGAGCAGTACTTC,TRBJ2-7,few,.,TRBV23-1
CATSMENYQETQYF,TGTGCCACCAGCATGGAAAACTACCAAGAGACCCAGTACTTC,TRBJ2-5,few,.,TRBV15
CASRTKGPGECRYNEQFF,TGTGCCAGCAGGACCAAAGGACCGGGGGAGTGTAGGTACAATGAGCAGTTCTTC,TRBJ2-1,many,.,TRBV27
CAISESNSGFRNEQFF,TGTGCCATCAGTGAGTCTAATAGCGGGTTCAGGAATGAGCAGTTCTTC,TRBJ2-1,.,TRBD2,TRBV10-3
CSVEVVKTNYGYTF,TGCAGCGTTGAAGTCGTTAAGACTAACTATGGCTACACCTTC,TRBJ1-2,.,.,TRBV29-1
CSAGSGRAHRADTQYF,TGCAGTGCCGGAAGCGGGAGGGCCCATAGGGCAGATACGCAGTATTTT,TRBJ2-3,few,TRBD2,TRBV20-1
CSARGQGPFADTQYF,TGCAGTGCTAGGGGGCAGGGCCCGTTCGCAGATACGCAGTATTTT,TRBJ2-3,many,.,TRBV20-1
CASSPQSSLDEQFF,TGCGCCAGCAGCCCGCAAAGTAGTCTCGATGAGCAGTTCTTC,TRBJ2-1,many,.,TRBV5-1